This T cell receptor (beta chain) was found in a study of control samples from healthy donors and cancer patients. The CDR3 totals 12 residues. V gave up 3 bases and J gave up 7 bases, with 9 bases separating them. Clones were read by immunoSEQ multiplex PCR, and TCRdb kept only the in-frame ones, dropping some. The sample contains around 19,000 clones, around four fifths of which appear only once. The rearrangement joins TRBV12-3 or TRBV12-4 to TRBJ1-1, with D possibly matching TRBD1 (6 bases). This TCR was sampled from a woman in her sixties or seventies with lung cancer. The specimen sequenced was PBMCs. CDR3 sequence reads: CASSLGGYEAFF. The DNA of the CDR3 is TGTGCCAGCAGTTTGGGGGGCTATGAAGCTTTCTTT.